The next 5 T cell receptor beta chains were all read from a single sample in a study of blood T cell repertoires in COVID-19. Method: immunoSEQ multiplex PCR; TCRdb's copy keeps in-frame clones and lacks some. This repertoire shows approximately 170,000 clones, 85% to 90% found once; its top ten account for 2.5% to 3%. Sequences were obtained from peripheral blood. The receptors were sampled from a woman older than 75 with COVID-19, enrolled during active disease.

There are a few counts of this clone. V is TRBV11-2 and J is TRBJ2-1; the match to TRBD2 covers 11 bases. The CDR3 contains 13 residues. Germline V gene sequence: CDR1 SGHAT, CDR2 FQNNGV. After removal of 10 bases from V and 7 bases from J, the junction contained 6 bases not matched to a gene. CDR3 nucleotide sequence: TGTGCCACTAGGGCTAGCGGGAGGAATGAGCAGTTCTTC. It specifies CATRASGRNEQFF.

A single count supports this clone. V usage is TRBV4-2 and J usage is TRBJ1-1; tentative D call: TRBD1 (6 bases). The V gene lost 4 bases and the J gene lost 3 bases, with 15 bases spanning the gap. The CDR3 length is 15 residues. The germline CDR1 and CDR2 sequences are LGHNA and YNFKEQ. Here the CDR3 reads CASSLGGRRDTEAFF. The DNA for the CDR3 is TGTGCCAGCAGCCTGGGGGGGCGTAGGGACACTGAAGCTTTCTTT.

V usage is TRBV25-1 and J usage is TRBJ2-7; D call uncertain. V lost 5 bases and J 3 bases, leaving 17 bases between the germline ends. Germline assignment: CDR1 MGHDK and CDR2 SYGVNS. The CDR3 is 15 amino acids. CDR3 in amino acids: CASSPLRPRNYEQYF. The CDR3 nucleotides read TGTGCCAGCAGTCCTCTCAGGCCCCGGAACTACGAGCAGTACTTC.

V gene TRBV15 combines with J gene TRBJ1-1; TRBD1 aligns across 7 bases. The V and J ends lost 4 bases and 1 base, in that order; junction bases with no gene match: 3. CDR1 is LNHNV, CDR2 YYDKDF, per germline (reference sequence). This CDR3 has 14 residues. CDR3 in amino acids: CATSTRGTNTEAFF. As DNA, the CDR3 is TGTGCCACCAGCACCAGGGGGACGAACACTGAAGCTTTCTTT. The complete variable domain, with remaining parts taken from reference TRBV15 and TRBJ1-1, reads DAMVIQNPRYQVTQFGKPVTLSCSQTLNHNVMYWYQQKSSQAPKLLFHYYDKDFNNEADTPDNFQSRRPNTSFCFLDIRSPGLGDTAMYLCATSTRGTNTEAFFGQGTRLTVV.

The chain links TRBV18 to TRBJ1-4, with D unclear. V was shortened by 3 bases and J by 7 bases, with 9 bases between the two germline ends. This CDR3 region has 13 residues. Germline-derived CDR1 and CDR2 are KGHSH and LQKENI. The CDR3: CASSPAAGEKLFF. CDR3 coding DNA: TGTGCCAGCTCACCCGCCGCGGGTGAAAAACTGTTTTTT.